These T cell receptor beta chains were read from a single sample in a study of T cells of healthy individuals. TCRdb passed the 5' RACE reads through MiXCR, listing each CDR3 protein once. The sample has 90,000 to 100,000 distinct CDR3 sequences, roughly 15% seen once; the top ten hold roughly 6.2%. The receptors here all came from a human donor in good health. Each CDR3 is given with its conserved first and last residue. D genes are given only for firm matches. Only part of the rows carry a size: once, few, many, or a class if the clone is expanded.

TRBV7-9	many	TRBJ2-7	TRBD2	CASSLMGGYEQYF	TGTGCCAGCAGCTTAATGGGGGGGTACGAGCAGTACTTC
TRBV3-1	-	TRBJ2-2	-	CASSQAVSGFPGELFF	TGTGCCAGCAGCCAAGCGGTATCGGGCTTCCCCGGGGAGCTGTTTTTT
TRBV5-4	-	TRBJ2-7	-	CASSDPRTSYEQYF	TGTGCCAGCAGCGACCCGCGCACTTCCTACGAGCAGTACTTC
TRBV11-2	few	TRBJ2-6	TRBD1	CASGSRDRGLWSGANVLTF	TGTGCCAGCGGGTCCCGGGACAGGGGGCTTTGGTCTGGGGCCAACGTCCTGACTTTC
TRBV13	-	TRBJ2-7	TRBD2	CASSATRSGGSYEQYF	TGTGCCAGCAGCGCCACTCGTAGCGGGGGGAGCTACGAGCAGTACTTC
TRBV7-9	few	TRBJ2-1	-	CASSLMAGEYNEQFF	TGTGCCAGCAGCTTAATGGCAGGGGAGTACAATGAGCAGTTCTTC
TRBV28	-	TRBJ2-3	TRBD2	CASSLGREPDTQYF	TGTGCCAGCAGTTTAGGGCGGGAGCCAGATACGCAGTATTTT
TRBV30	-	TRBJ2-7	TRBD2	CAWSVRLANEQYF	TGTGCCTGGAGTGTACGACTAGCTAACGAGCAGTACTTC
TRBV4-2	-	TRBJ2-7	-	CASSQDPSTYEQYF	TGTGCCAGCAGCCAAGATCCCTCAACCTACGAGCAGTACTTC
TRBV7-3	-	TRBJ1-1	TRBD1	CASSLNGQGVTFF	TGTGCCAGCAGCTTAAACGGTCAGGGGGTGACTTTCTTT
TRBV5-1	-	TRBJ2-3	-	CASSSDLTDTQYF	TGCGCCAGCAGCTCGGACCTAACAGATACGCAGTATTTT
TRBV20-1	many	TRBJ2-1	TRBD2	CSAENSGGTPYNEQFF	TGCAGTGCGGAAAATAGCGGGGGGACCCCCTACAATGAGCAGTTCTTC
TRBV20-1	few	TRBJ2-5	TRBD2	CSARRLAGYQETQYF	TGCAGTGCTAGACGGCTAGCGGGGTACCAAGAGACCCAGTACTTC
TRBV5-5	-	TRBJ2-1	TRBD2	CASSSGTTSSYNEQFF	TGTGCCAGCAGCTCCGGGACTACGAGCTCCTACAATGAGCAGTTCTTC
TRBV5-1	-	TRBJ2-2	TRBD2	CASSLTVAGGLNTGELFF	TGCGCCAGCAGCTTGACGGTAGCGGGGGGCTTGAACACCGGGGAGCTGTTTTTT
TRBV6-4	-	TRBJ2-2	-	CASMIRGRENTGELFF	TGTGCCAGCATGATCAGAGGCAGGGAGAACACCGGGGAGCTGTTTTTT